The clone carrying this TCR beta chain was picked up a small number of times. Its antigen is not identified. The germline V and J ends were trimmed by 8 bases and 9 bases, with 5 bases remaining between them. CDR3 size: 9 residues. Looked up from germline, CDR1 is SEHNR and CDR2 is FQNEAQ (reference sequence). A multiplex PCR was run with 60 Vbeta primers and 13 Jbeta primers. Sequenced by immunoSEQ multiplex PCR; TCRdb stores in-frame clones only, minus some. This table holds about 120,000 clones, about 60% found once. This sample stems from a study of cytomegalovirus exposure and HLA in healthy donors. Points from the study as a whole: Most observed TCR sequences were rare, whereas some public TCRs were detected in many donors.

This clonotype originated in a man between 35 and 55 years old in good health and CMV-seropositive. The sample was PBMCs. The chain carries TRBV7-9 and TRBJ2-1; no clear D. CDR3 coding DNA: TGTGCCAGCTCGAGTGAGCAGTTCTTC. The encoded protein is CASSSEQFF.